Listed here is a single T cell receptor beta chain. Its antigen is not known. With 5 bases removed from V and 4 bases from J, the gap between germline ends came to 17 bases. Germline V CDR1 and CDR2: MNHNS, SASEGT. The CDR3 is 15 amino acids. Once RNA had been extracted, it was reverse transcribed into cDNA to act as the sequencing template. Clones were read by immunoSEQ multiplex PCR, and TCRdb kept only the in-frame ones, dropping some. The table has about 190,000 clones, 55% to 70% seen once. The treatment denotes: oral pan-JAK inhibitor, 5-10 mg twice daily. These data belong to a study of CD8+ T cells in alopecia areata. Study results and caveats: Among the top 100, expanded CD8+ clones, as well as scalp clonality, were significantly decreased by tofacitinib. Tofacitinib did not eliminate many expanded lesional clones from scalp or blood.

The genes are TRBV6-1 and TRBJ1-2; D is undetermined. The sequenced sample was CD4+ T cells sorted from blood, obtained at week 4, from a patient treated with tofacitinib. The TCR was taken from a human donor with alopecia areata. CDR3 region: CASSSVPSAGYGYTF. The CDR3 DNA reads TGTGCCAGCAGTTCCGTCCCCTCCGCGGGCTATGGCTACACCTTC.